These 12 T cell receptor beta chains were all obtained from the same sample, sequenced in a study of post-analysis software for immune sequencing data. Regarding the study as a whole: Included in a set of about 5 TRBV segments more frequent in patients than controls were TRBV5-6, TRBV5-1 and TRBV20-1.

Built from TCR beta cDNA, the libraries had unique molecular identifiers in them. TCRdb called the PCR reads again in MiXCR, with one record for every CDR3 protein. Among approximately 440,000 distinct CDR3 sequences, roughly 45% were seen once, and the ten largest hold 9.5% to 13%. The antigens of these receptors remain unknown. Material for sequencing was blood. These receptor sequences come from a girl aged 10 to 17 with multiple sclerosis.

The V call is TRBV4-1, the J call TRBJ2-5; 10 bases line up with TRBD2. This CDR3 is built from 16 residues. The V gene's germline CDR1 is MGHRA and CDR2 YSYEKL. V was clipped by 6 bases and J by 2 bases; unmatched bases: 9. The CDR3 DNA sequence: TGCGCCAGCAGGAAAACCGGGACTAGCGTTCAAGAGACCCAGTACTTC. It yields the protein CASRKTGTSVQETQYF.

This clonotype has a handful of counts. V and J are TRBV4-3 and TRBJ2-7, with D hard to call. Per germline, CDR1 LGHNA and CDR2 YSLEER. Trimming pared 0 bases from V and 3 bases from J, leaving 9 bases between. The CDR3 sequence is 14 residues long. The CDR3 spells CASSQDHPYYEQYF. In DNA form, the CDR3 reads TGCGCCAGCAGCCAAGATCATCCCTACTACGAGCAGTACTTC.

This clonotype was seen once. CDR3 sequence: CSARGAGLALNEQYF. Here the CDR3 DNA reads TGCAGTGCTAGAGGGGCCGGGCTAGCGCTCAACGAGCAGTACTTC. The chain uses TRBV20-1 and TRBJ2-7; tentatively, D is TRBD2 (6 bases). There are 15 residues in the CDR3. The germline V gene encodes CDR1 DFQATT and CDR2 SNEGSKA (reference sequence). V was trimmed by 1 base and J by 5 bases, leaving 18 bases between them.

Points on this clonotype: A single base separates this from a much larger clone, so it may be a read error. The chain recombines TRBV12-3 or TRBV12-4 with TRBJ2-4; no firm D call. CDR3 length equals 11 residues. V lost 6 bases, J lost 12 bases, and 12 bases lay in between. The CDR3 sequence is CASSLSVYQYF. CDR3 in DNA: TGTGCCAGCAGCCTGAGTGTTTATCAGTACTTC.

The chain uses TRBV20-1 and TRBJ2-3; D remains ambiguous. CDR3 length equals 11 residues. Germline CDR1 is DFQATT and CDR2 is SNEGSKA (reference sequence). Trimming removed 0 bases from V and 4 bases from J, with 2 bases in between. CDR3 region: CSARDADTQYF. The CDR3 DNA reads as TGCAGTGCTAGAGACGCAGATACGCAGTATTTT.

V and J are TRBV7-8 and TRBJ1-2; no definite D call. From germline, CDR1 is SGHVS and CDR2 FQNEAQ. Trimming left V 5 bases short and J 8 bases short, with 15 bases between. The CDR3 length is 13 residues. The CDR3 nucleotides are TGTGCCAGCAGCGAGGGCGACAAGAGGGGCTACACCTTC. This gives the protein CASSEGDKRGYTF. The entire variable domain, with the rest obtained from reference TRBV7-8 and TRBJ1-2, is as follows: GAGVSQSPRYKVAKRGQDVALRCDPISGHVSLFWYQQALGQGPEFLTYFQNEAQLDKSGLPSDRFFAERPEGSVSTLKIQRTQQEDSAVYLCASSEGDKRGYTFGSGTRLTVV.

CDR3 loop: CASSELAGQYF. The CDR3 nucleotides read TGTGCCAGCAGTGAACTCGCCGGTCAGTACTTC. This chain uses TRBV6-1 with TRBJ2-4; D gene unclear. The CDR3 has 11 residues. The V and J ends lost 2 bases and 12 bases respectively, with 8 bases between them. Germline V lookup: CDR1 MNHNS, CDR2 SASEGT.

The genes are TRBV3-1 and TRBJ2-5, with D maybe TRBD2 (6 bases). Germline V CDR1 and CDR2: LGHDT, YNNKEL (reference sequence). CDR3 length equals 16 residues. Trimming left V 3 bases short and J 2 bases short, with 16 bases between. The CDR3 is CASSHSASEGQETQYF. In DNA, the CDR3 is TGTGCCAGCAGCCACTCGGCTAGCGAAGGTCAAGAGACCCAGTACTTC.

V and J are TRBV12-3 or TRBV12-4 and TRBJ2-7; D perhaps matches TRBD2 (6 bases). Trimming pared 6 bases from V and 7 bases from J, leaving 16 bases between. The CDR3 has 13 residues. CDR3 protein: CASRGVTAGEQYF. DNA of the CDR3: TGTGCCAGCAGGGGGGTAACGGCGGGGGAGCAGTACTTC.

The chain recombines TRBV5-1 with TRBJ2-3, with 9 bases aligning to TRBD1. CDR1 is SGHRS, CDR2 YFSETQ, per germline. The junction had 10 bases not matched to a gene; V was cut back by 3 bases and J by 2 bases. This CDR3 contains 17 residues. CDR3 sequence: CASSSITGTGTTDTQYF. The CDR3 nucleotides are TGCGCCAGCAGCTCCATAACCGGGACAGGGACCACAGATACGCAGTATTTT.

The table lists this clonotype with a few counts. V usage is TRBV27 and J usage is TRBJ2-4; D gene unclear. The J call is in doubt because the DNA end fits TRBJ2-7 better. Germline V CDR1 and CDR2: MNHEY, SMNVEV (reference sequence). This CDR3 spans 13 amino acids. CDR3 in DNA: TGTGCCAGCAGCTTAGACGAGAGCTACGAGCAGTACTTC. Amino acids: CASSLDESYEQYF.

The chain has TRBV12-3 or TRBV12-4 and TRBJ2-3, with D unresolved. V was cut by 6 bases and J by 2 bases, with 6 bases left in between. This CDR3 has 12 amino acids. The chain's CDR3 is CASRGDTDTQYF. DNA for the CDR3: TGTGCCAGCAGGGGTGACACAGATACGCAGTATTTT.